One sample yielded the 4 T cell receptor beta chains listed below, sequenced in a study of OX40 agonist ivuxolimab in advanced cancers. The library was prepared using the immunoSEQ multiplex PCR assay. Imported from immuneACCESS, the table was reduced by TCRdb to in-frame sequences with V and J called. These copies leave out some clones; in studies compared against another copy, an unresolved V gene accounts for under half, and the cause of the remainder is not known. A total of over 85,000 clones appear in this sample, approximately 90% of them only once. The top ten clones comprise about 0.25% of the sample. The sequenced sample was CD4+ or CD8+ T cells sorted from blood, obtained in a trial of the OX40 agonist ivuxolimab. These receptors all stem from an adult with an advanced solid tumor such as melanoma, head and neck, liver or kidney cancer.

The rearrangement uses TRBV5-4 and TRBJ2-7; 12 bases fit TRBD1. The germline CDR1 and CDR2 sequences are SGHNT and YYREEE (reference sequence). With 3 bases clipped from V and 6 bases from J, the junction kept 1 base outside the gene matches. The CDR3 consists of 13 residues. Here the CDR3 DNA reads TGTGCCAGCAGCTGGGACAGGGGGCGCGAGCAGTACTTC. Encoded protein: CASSWDRGREQYF.

In nucleotides, the CDR3 is TGTGCCAGCAGCTGGGGTGGGGGCCCACAAGAGACCCAGTACTTC. As protein: CASSWGGGPQETQYF. The chain employs TRBV7-2 and TRBJ2-5; possibly TRBD1 for D (6 bases). CDR1 is SGHTA, CDR2 FQGNSA, per germline. CDR3 length: 15 amino acids. V was trimmed by 4 bases and J by 2 bases, leaving 14 bases between them.

V is TRBV23-1 and J is TRBJ2-7; possible D gene TRBD1, 5 bases. TRBV23-1 is an ORF, and what it does is uncertain. The CDR3 extends over 14 amino acids. The V and J ends lost 5 bases and 4 bases respectively, with 15 bases between them. The CDR3 loop is CASSEQERFYEQYF. The CDR3 DNA reads TGCGCCAGCAGTGAACAGGAAAGGTTTTACGAGCAGTACTTC.

J is TRBJ2-2 and V is TRBV28; possible D gene TRBD2, 5 bases. The V gene's germline CDR1 is MDHEN and CDR2 SYDVKM. V was pared by 4 bases and J by 4 bases, with 13 bases between. This CDR3 is 15 amino acids long. This CDR3 reads CASSWVGMGTGELFF. CDR3 DNA sequence: TGTGCCAGCAGTTGGGTCGGGATGGGCACCGGGGAGCTGTTTTTT.